These 21 T cell receptor beta chains originate from one sample sequenced in a study of blood T cell repertoires in COVID-19. TCRdb's copy holds only in-frame clones and misses some; the assay was immunoSEQ multiplex PCR. In the table there are about 160,000 clones, around 93% of which are singletons. The sequencing sample was made of peripheral blood. The origin of the receptors is a man under 40 with COVID-19, enrolled during active disease.

In its sample, this clone was seen once. The genes are TRBV5-1 and TRBJ2-5, with TRBD2 identical over 7 bases. The CDR3 is made up of 14 amino acids. Germline lookup yields CDR1 SGHRS and CDR2 YFSETQ. The trim removed 0 bases at V and 3 bases at J, leaving 2 bases unmatched. CDR3: CASSLGAGEETQYF. The DNA of the CDR3 is TGCGCCAGCAGCTTGGGTGCGGGGGAAGAGACCCAGTACTTC.

CDR3 DNA: TGTGCCAGCAGCTCCTGGACTAGCCGGGGAGGTGAGCAGTTCTTC. Its translation is CASSSWTSRGGEQFF. The chain combines TRBV5-6 with TRBJ2-1, with TRBD2 matching 8 bases. The CDR3 consists of 15 residues. CDR1 and CDR2 (germline): SGHDT, YYEEEE. V shed 3 bases, J shed 9 bases, and the junction held 11 bases outside the gene matches.

This chain links TRBV5-4 with TRBJ1-2; D call uncertain. This CDR3 spans 13 amino acids. Germline assignment: CDR1 SGHNT and CDR2 YYREEE (reference sequence). V dropped 4 bases and J dropped 6 bases, with 13 bases sitting between them. The chain's CDR3 is CASSPEEVDGYTF. CDR3 nucleotide sequence: TGTGCCAGCAGCCCCGAGGAGGTCGATGGCTACACCTTC.

The chain carries TRBV29-1 and TRBJ1-5; 7 nucleotides agree with TRBD1. J was trimmed by 2 bases and V by 6 bases; bases with no gene match: 13. The CDR3 contains 16 residues. Germline CDR1 is SQVTM and CDR2 is ANQGSEA. Here the CDR3 DNA reads TGCAGCGTGGGGTCTACAACCGGGACAGGCAATCAGCCCCAGCATTTT. Its protein product is CSVGSTTGTGNQPQHF.

The chain combines TRBV16 with TRBJ1-4; D unresolved. CDR1 and CDR2 (germline): KGHSY, FQNENV. V was trimmed by 4 bases and J by 0 bases, leaving 9 bases between them. The CDR3 length is 15 residues. The CDR3 coding sequence is TGTGCCAGCAGCCCTGGGGAGACAACTAATGAAAAACTGTTTTTT. Amino acids: CASSPGETTNEKLFF.

The rearrangement uses TRBV2 and TRBJ1-2; 7 bases map to TRBD1. V lost 7 bases and J lost 0; bases outside the gene matches: 5. The germline gives CDR1 SNHLY, CDR2 FYNNEI. The CDR3 is made up of 14 amino acids. CDR3 in DNA: TGTGCCAGCATCCGACAGGGTACTAACTATGGCTACACCTTC. This sequence encodes CASIRQGTNYGYTF.

CDR3 loop: CASSVGPAGLQETQYF. Written as DNA, the CDR3 is TGTGCCAGCAGCGTAGGGCCAGCGGGGCTACAAGAGACCCAGTACTTC. J is TRBJ2-5 and V is TRBV9, with 7 bases that match TRBD2. Germline trimming cut 0 bases from V and 2 bases from J; bases unmatched to any gene: 7. Germline V gene data show CDR1 as SGDLS and CDR2 as YYNGEE. The CDR3 is 16 residues long.

The chain recombines TRBV5-1 with TRBJ2-7; TRBD1 is a possible D gene (5 bases). This CDR3 is built from 15 residues. V dropped 3 bases and J dropped 2 bases, with 15 bases sitting between them. The germline CDR1 and CDR2 sequences are SGHRS and YFSETQ. The CDR3 loop reads CASSSPAGLTYEQYF. CDR3 DNA sequence: TGCGCCAGCAGCTCCCCGGCAGGGTTGACCTACGAGCAGTACTTC.

This clone was picked up one time. The chain couples TRBV5-6 to TRBJ2-4; 7 bases align to TRBD1. The CDR3 length is 17 residues. Germline assignment: CDR1 SGHDT and CDR2 YYEEEE. With 0 bases clipped from V and 5 bases from J, the junction kept 11 bases outside the gene matches. The CDR3, as DNA: TGTGCCAGCAGCTTGGCTGAGGGGGCGTATCTGGAAAACATTCAGTACTTC. It specifies CASSLAEGAYLENIQYF. The full variable domain, rest sourced from reference TRBV5-6 and TRBJ2-4, is DAGVTQSPTHLIKTRGQQVTLRCSPKSGHDTVSWYQQALGQGPQFIFQYYEEEERQRGNFPDRFSGHQFPNYSSELNVNALLLGDSALYLCASSLAEGAYLENIQYFGAGTRLSVL.

CDR3 sequence (DNA): TGTGCCAGCAGTGATTTAGCGGGTGGGTCAGAGACCCAGTACTTC. Protein: CASSDLAGGSETQYF. The V and J genes are TRBV2 and TRBJ2-5; 7 bases line up with TRBD2. The CDR3 covers 15 residues. CDR1 is SNHLY and CDR2 is FYNNEI in the germline V gene. V gave up 3 bases and J gave up 4 bases; unmatched junction bases: 8.

The chain couples TRBV7-2 to TRBJ1-1; D uncertain. Per germline, CDR1 SGHTA and CDR2 FQGNSA. Trimming left V 3 bases short and J 0 bases short, with 11 bases between. The CDR3 is made up of 15 amino acids. As DNA, the CDR3 is TGTGCCAGCAGCTTGCACTCTCGTCTGAACACTGAAGCTTTCTTT. Its translation is CASSLHSRLNTEAFF.

This sequence joins TRBV5-1 and TRBJ1-1; 8 bases align to TRBD1. V dropped 4 bases and J dropped 0; count of bases not matched to a gene: 11. The CDR3 is made up of 17 amino acids. Looked up from germline, CDR1 is SGHRS and CDR2 is YFSETQ. CDR3 bases: TGCGCCAGCAGCGCGTCCCAGGGGGCGGACTTGAACACTGAAGCTTTCTTT. This encodes CASSASQGADLNTEAFF. Based on the CDR3 plus reference TRBV5-1 and TRBJ1-1, the full variable domain is KAGVTQTPRYLIKTRGQQVTLSCSPISGHRSVSWYQQTPGQGLQFLFEYFSETQRNKGNFPGRFSGRQFSNSRSEMNVSTLELGDSALYLCASSASQGADLNTEAFFGQGTRLTVV.

The genes are TRBV18 and TRBJ2-7; the D is unclear. The CDR3 runs 13 residues. The germline gives CDR1 KGHSH, CDR2 LQKENI. V gave up 0 bases and J gave up 6 bases, with 9 bases separating them. As DNA, the CDR3 is TGTGCCAGCTCACCACCTAACGGTGGCGAGCAGTACTTC. Amino acids: CASSPPNGGEQYF. Filled out from reference TRBV18 and TRBJ2-7, the complete variable domain reads NAGVMQNPRHLVRRRGQEARLRCSPMKGHSHVYWYRQLPEEGLKFMVYLQKENIIDESGMPKERFSAEFPKEGPSILRIQQVVRGDSAAYFCASSPPNGGEQYFGPGTRLTVT.

The rearrangement uses TRBV11-3 and TRBJ2-1; 7 bases are a match to TRBD1. Germline V gene lookup returns CDR1 SGHNT and CDR2 YENEEA. The CDR3 length is 15 residues. V lost 1 base and J lost 3; bases outside the gene matches: 3. The CDR3 loop is CASSLAGQNYNEQFF. The CDR3, as DNA: TGTGCCAGCAGCTTAGCGGGACAGAACTACAATGAGCAGTTCTTC.

The chain joins TRBV7-9 to TRBJ1-4, with TRBD1 as a possible D gene (6 bases). The CDR3 extends over 14 amino acids. V was clipped by 3 bases and J by 7 bases, with 12 bases between them. Germline CDR1 reads SEHNR; CDR2 reads FQNEAQ (reference sequence). CDR3 amino acids: CASSFGGVVEKLFF. DNA of the CDR3: TGTGCCAGCAGCTTTGGGGGCGTAGTTGAAAAACTGTTTTTT. Full variable domain (rest looked up from reference TRBV7-9 and TRBJ1-4): DTGVSQNPRHKITKRGQNVTFRCDPISEHNRLYWYRQTLGQGPEFLTYFQNEAQLEKSRLLSDRFSAERPKGSFSTLEIQRTEQGDSAMYLCASSFGGVVEKLFFGSGTQLSVL.

This chain links TRBV18 with TRBJ1-2; weak D call: TRBD1 (6 bases). The CDR3 sequence is 13 residues long. Germline CDR1 is KGHSH and CDR2 is LQKENI. Trimming left V 5 bases short and J 8 bases short, with 15 bases between. The CDR3 sequence is CASSSGGEGGYTF. DNA for the CDR3: TGTGCCAGCTCAAGCGGGGGCGAGGGCGGCTACACCTTC.

V usage is TRBV28 and J usage is TRBJ1-5; unclear D gene. Trimming took 7 bases from V and 3 from J, leaving 16 bases between them. This CDR3 is 15 amino acids long. The germline V gene encodes CDR1 MDHEN and CDR2 SYDVKM. In nucleotides, the CDR3 is TGTGCCAGCACCCGGCCGGAGGTGGTCAATCAGCCCCAGCATTTT. Translation gives CASTRPEVVNQPQHF.

The chain has TRBV5-6 and TRBJ2-3; 7 bases agree with TRBD2. Germline CDR1 reads SGHDT; CDR2 reads YYEEEE. This CDR3 is built from 16 residues. Trimming took 2 bases from V and 6 from J; bases not matched to a gene: 12. The CDR3 bases are TGTGCCAGCAGCTTCCTCCGCCAGCGGGGAACGGATACGCAGTATTTT. Translating it yields CASSFLRQRGTDTQYF.

The chain is built from TRBV19 and TRBJ2-2, with 9 positions matching TRBD1. Unmatched junction bases numbered 5, after V lost 5 bases and J lost 4 bases. CDR1 and CDR2 (germline): LNHDA, SQIVND (reference sequence). The CDR3 length is 15 residues. Here the CDR3 reads CASSSTGGSTGELFF. CDR3 nucleotides: TGTGCCAGTAGTTCGACAGGGGGAAGCACCGGGGAGCTGTTTTTT.

The rearrangement links TRBV13 to TRBJ1-1; maybe TRBD1 (5 bases). The V end lost 3 bases, the J end lost 1 base, and 21 bases lay between the germline ends. This CDR3 spans 18 amino acids. Germline values: CDR1 PRHDT, CDR2 FYEKMQ (reference sequence). The CDR3 reads CASSFQTWRGRGNTEAFF. CDR3 nucleotide sequence: TGTGCCAGCAGCTTCCAAACCTGGAGGGGCAGAGGGAACACTGAAGCTTTCTTT.

This clone was counted once. The chain has TRBV18 and TRBJ1-4; unclear D gene. This CDR3 contains 15 residues. The ends were cut back, 6 bases at V and 8 bases at J, with 19 bases in the middle. Germline V gene lookup returns CDR1 KGHSH and CDR2 LQKENI. CDR3 loop: CASSPNQAKEEKLFF. The CDR3 nucleotides read TGTGCCAGCTCCCCAAATCAGGCCAAAGAGGAAAAACTGTTTTTT.